Listed here are 5 T cell receptor beta chains from one sample, sequenced in a study of tumor-infiltrating lymphocytes in primary liver carcinoma. Co-extracted RNA and DNA came from roughly 20-30 mg of unsorted bulk tissue. Priming with a constant-region primer yielded TCR beta cDNA from roughly 0.45 ug total RNA. For TCR beta, libraries were produced by three nested multiplex PCR rounds using slightly modified ARM-PCR. The opening two PCR rounds, around 11 cycles each, paired TRBV1-TRBV30 forward primers with a C-beta reverse primer. TCRdb re-called the multiplex PCR reads through MiXCR, storing one row per CDR3 protein. Of about 210,000 distinct CDR3 sequences listed, over 80% are singletons. Sequenced input: tumor tissue from primary liver carcinoma. These receptors were obtained from a man aged 35-49 years with primary liver carcinoma and hepatitis B virus infection.

This clonotype has a handful of counts. One end of the junction is discordant with germline, which a read error may explain. J is TRBJ2-1 and V is TRBV11-1; 9 nucleotides line up with TRBD2. This CDR3 has 18 residues. The germline gives CDR1 SGHAT, CDR2 FQDESV (reference sequence). CDR3 bases: TGTGTCAGCAGCTTATACCGTTCCGCGGGAGGGTCCTACAATGAGCAGTTATTC. Protein sequence: CVSSLYRSAGGSYNEQLF. Full variable domain (missing parts from reference TRBV11-1 and TRBJ2-1): EAEVAQSPRYKITEKSQAVAFWCDPISGHATLYWYRQILGQGPELLVQFQDESVVDDSQLPKDRFSAERLKGVDSTLKIQPAELGDSAMYLCVSSLYRSAGGSYNEQLFGPGTRLTVL.

This clonotype was observed a single time. The DNA is left out, because the CDR3 cannot be placed on it with certainty; the CDR3 is given as TCRdb lists it. This chain joins TRBV11-3 and TRBJ2-2; the table's TRBD2 call for D was not verified on the DNA. Germline V lookup: CDR1 SGHNT, CDR2 YENEEA. The CDR3 sequence runs 16 residues, both termini included. This chain's CDR3 is CASSLTCGRTPGSCFF.

Comments on this clonotype: Since the CDR3 does not end with the conserved phenylalanine or tryptophan, this likely comes from a read error. The DNA is left out, because the CDR3 cannot be placed on it with certainty; the CDR3 is given as TCRdb lists it. The rearrangement joins TRBV5-6 to TRBJ2-7; the DNA was not used to check the table's D call, TRBD1. Germline lookup yields CDR1 SGHDT and CDR2 YYEEEE. The CDR3 region is 19 residues in length, termini included. CDR3 residues: CASSVTGAREGQNSYELYL.

Only one count was recorded for this clonotype. Mismatch with germline at one junction end may stem from a read error. The V call is TRBV29-1, the J call TRBJ2-5; D unresolved. Germline V lookup: CDR1 SQVTM, CDR2 ANQGSEA. CDR3 size: 11 residues. The CDR3 DNA sequence: TGCAGCGTTGATCGCGGAGAGGCCCAGTACTTC. Residues: CSVDRGEAQYF.

Worth noting for this clonotype: At one end, the junction sequence differs from germline, possibly due to a read error. The V call is TRBV5-4, the J call TRBJ2-4; D is unresolved. Germline V gene data show CDR1 as SGHNT and CDR2 as YYREEE (reference sequence). The CDR3 is 14 amino acids. The CDR3 nucleotides read TGTGCCAGCAACTTGGGGTCCGCCAAAAAAATTCAGTACTTC. It yields the protein CASNLGSAKKIQYF.